The 9 T cell receptor beta chains below all came from one sample that was sequenced in a study of human T cells and chemical hapten exposure. Time point: healthy volunteer bleed at 6 weeks. The total RNA was obtained from whole blood that was not fractionated. TCRdb processed the RACE reads anew with MiXCR; each CDR3 protein has one entry. The table lists about 82,000 distinct CDR3 sequences, over 7% of them singletons. Sequenced input: whole blood. These receptor sequences come from a male donor in good health. Some clones in this sample may be carry-over from other donors' samples.

This clonotype was counted a few times. The genes are TRBV29-1 and TRBJ2-1, with a tentative D call TRBD1 (6 bases). The CDR3 contains 16 residues. Trimming took off 4 bases at V and 2 bases at J, with 18 bases between the two ends. Germline V gives CDR1 SQVTM, CDR2 ANQGSEA. The DNA for the CDR3 is TGCAGCGTTGGGGGGCTAGGGGGTTTCGCCTACAATGAGCAGTTCTTC. Translating it yields CSVGGLGGFAYNEQFF.

This clonotype was detected ten times or more. The J gene is TRBJ1-1, the V gene TRBV5-1; 8 bases are a match to TRBD1. Per the germline V gene, CDR1 is SGHRS and CDR2 is YFSETQ. J was trimmed by 3 bases and V by 4 bases; bases with no gene match: 2. CDR3 length: 13 residues. CDR3 coding DNA: TGCGCCAGCAGCCCGGACAGGGACACTGAAGCTTTCTTT. As protein: CASSPDRDTEAFF.

This clonotype was counted ten times or more. The chain is built from TRBV5-1 and TRBJ2-1; 13 nucleotides line up with TRBD2. Germline trimming cut 5 bases from V and 4 bases from J; bases unmatched to any gene: 6. CDR3 size: 16 residues. The germline V gene encodes CDR1 SGHRS and CDR2 YFSETQ. The CDR3 coding sequence is TGCGCCAGCAGACTACTAGCGGGAGGGCCTTACAATGAGCAGTTCTTC. Its protein is CASRLLAGGPYNEQFF.

The table lists this clonotype with many counts. The chain employs TRBV7-9 and TRBJ1-5; D call uncertain. V was clipped by 2 bases and J by 2 bases, with 16 bases between them. CDR3 length: 17 amino acids. Germline CDR1 reads SEHNR; CDR2 reads FQNEAQ (reference sequence). In DNA form, the CDR3 reads TGTGCCAGCAGCTTAATTTTCCGGGCCGACGGCAATCAGCCCCAGCATTTT. Residues: CASSLIFRADGNQPQHF.

This clonotype has just a few counts. The chain recombines TRBV5-5 with TRBJ1-1, with D possibly TRBD1 on 5 matching bases. This CDR3 spans 15 amino acids. In germline, CDR1 is SGHKS, CDR2 YYEKEE (reference sequence). V was clipped by 0 bases and J by 6 bases, with 15 bases between them. The DNA for the CDR3 is TGTGCCAGCAGCTTGGAGGGGTTGGCAATCGCTGAAGCTTTCTTT. Translating it yields CASSLEGLAIAEAFF.

About this clonotype itself: One junction end does not reproduce the germline sequence, and a read error may be involved. The chain recombines TRBV20-1 with TRBJ1-5; tentatively, D is TRBD1 (6 bases). The CDR3 runs 15 residues. From germline, CDR1 is DFQATT and CDR2 SNEGSKA (reference sequence). The CDR3 DNA sequence: TGCAGTACTAGAGGGCCCGGGGGCGCTGGGGAGCCCCAGCATTTT. This gives the protein CSTRGPGGAGEPQHF.

In this sample, this clonotype turned up a few times. The chain recombines TRBV28 with TRBJ2-7; 7 nucleotides match TRBD2. There are 16 residues in the CDR3. After removal of 1 base from V and 0 bases from J, the junction contained 6 bases not matched to a gene. Germline CDR1 reads MDHEN; CDR2 reads SYDVKM. This chain's CDR3 is CASSLSPGLYSYEQYF. The CDR3 DNA is TGTGCCAGCAGTTTATCCCCGGGACTATACTCCTACGAGCAGTACTTC.

This clonotype was seen a few times. The chain joins TRBV4-1 to TRBJ2-6; D call uncertain. This CDR3 has 13 amino acids. V lost 6 bases and J 0 bases, leaving 3 bases between the germline ends. The germline V gene encodes CDR1 MGHRA and CDR2 YSYEKL. The CDR3 DNA sequence: TGCGCCAGCAGGGCCTCTGGGGCCAACGTCCTGACTTTC. Amino acid sequence: CASRASGANVLTF.

This clonotype was observed a few times. This chain links TRBV11-2 with TRBJ2-3; 9 bases are shared with TRBD1. Trimming at V came to 1 base and at J to 1 base, leaving 6 bases not matched to a gene. The germline V gene has CDR1 SGHAT and CDR2 FQNNGV. This CDR3 is 17 amino acids long. As DNA, the CDR3 is TGTGCCAGCAGCTTAGGAGACAGGGGGGTAGGCACAGATACGCAGTATTTT. It encodes CASSLGDRGVGTDTQYF. The variable domain in full, completed from reference TRBV11-2 and TRBJ2-3, reads EAGVAQSPRYKIIEKRQSVAFWCNPISGHATLYWYQQILGQGPKLLIQFQNNGVVDDSQLPKDRFSAERLKGVDSTLKIQPAKLEDSAVYLCASSLGDRGVGTDTQYFGPGTRLTVL.